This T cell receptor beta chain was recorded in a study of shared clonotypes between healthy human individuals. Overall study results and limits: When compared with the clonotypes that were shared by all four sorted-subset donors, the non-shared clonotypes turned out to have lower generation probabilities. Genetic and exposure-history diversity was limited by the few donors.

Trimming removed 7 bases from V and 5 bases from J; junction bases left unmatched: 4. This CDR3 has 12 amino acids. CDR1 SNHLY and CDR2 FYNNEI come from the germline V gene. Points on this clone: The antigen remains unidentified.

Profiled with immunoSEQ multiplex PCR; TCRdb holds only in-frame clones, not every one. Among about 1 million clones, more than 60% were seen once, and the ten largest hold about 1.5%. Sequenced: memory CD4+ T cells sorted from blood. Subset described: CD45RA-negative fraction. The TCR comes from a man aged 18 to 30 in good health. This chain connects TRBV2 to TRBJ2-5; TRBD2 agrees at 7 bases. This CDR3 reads CASTSLAETQYF. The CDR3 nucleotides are TGTGCCAGCACCTCACTAGCGGAGACCCAGTACTTC. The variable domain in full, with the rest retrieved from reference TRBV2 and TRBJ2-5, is EPEVTQTPSHQVTQMGQEVILRCVPISNHLYFYWYRQILGQKVEFLVSFYNNEISEKSEIFDDQFSVERPDGSNFTLKIRSTKLEDSAMYFCASTSLAETQYFGPGTRLLVL.